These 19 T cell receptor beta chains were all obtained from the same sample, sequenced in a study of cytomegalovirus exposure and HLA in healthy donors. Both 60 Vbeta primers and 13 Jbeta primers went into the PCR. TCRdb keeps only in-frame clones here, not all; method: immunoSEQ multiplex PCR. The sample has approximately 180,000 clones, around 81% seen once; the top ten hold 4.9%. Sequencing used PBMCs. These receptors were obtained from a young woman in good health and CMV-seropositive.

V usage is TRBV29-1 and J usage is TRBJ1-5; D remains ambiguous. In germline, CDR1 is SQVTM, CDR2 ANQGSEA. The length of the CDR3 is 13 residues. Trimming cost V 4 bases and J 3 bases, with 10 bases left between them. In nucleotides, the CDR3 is TGCAGCGTTGGTGGCAGCGACAATCAGCCCCAGCATTTT. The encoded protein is CSVGGSDNQPQHF.

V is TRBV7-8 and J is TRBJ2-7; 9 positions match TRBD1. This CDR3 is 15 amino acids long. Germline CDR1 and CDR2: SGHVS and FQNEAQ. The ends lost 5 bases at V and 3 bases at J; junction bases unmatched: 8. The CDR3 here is CASSNYRDRDYEQYF. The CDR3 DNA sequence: TGTGCCAGCAGCAACTACCGGGACAGGGACTACGAGCAGTACTTC.

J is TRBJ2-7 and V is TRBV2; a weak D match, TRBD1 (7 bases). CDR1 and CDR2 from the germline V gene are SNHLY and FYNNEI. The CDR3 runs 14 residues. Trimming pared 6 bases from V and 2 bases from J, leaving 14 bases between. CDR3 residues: CASRRQGGTYEQYF. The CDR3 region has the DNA TGTGCCAGCAGGAGACAGGGAGGCACCTACGAGCAGTACTTC.

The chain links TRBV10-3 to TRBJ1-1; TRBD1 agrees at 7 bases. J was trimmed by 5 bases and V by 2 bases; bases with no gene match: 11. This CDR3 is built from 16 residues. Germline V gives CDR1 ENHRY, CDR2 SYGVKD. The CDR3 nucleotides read TGTGCCATCAGTGAGGGGATGGGCAGGGGGAGGACTGAAGCTTTCTTT. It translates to CAISEGMGRGRTEAFF.

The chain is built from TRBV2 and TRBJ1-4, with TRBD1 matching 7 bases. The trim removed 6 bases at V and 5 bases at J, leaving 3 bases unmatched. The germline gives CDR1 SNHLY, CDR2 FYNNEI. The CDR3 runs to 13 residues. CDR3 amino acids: CASRGTANEKLFF. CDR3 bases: TGTGCCAGCAGGGGGACAGCAAATGAAAAACTGTTTTTT.

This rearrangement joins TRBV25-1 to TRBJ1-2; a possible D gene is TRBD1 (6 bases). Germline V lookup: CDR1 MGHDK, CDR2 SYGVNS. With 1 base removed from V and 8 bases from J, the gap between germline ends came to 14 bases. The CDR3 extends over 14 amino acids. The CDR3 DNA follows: TGTGCCAGCAGTGAATCGCCGACAGGCCTGGGCTACACCTTC. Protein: CASSESPTGLGYTF.

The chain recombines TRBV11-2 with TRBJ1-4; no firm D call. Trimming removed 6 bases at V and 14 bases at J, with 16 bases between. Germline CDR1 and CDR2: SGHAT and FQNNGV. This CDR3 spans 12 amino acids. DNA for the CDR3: TGTGCCAGCAGTCCCGGGTGGAGGACGCTGTTTTTT. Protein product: CASSPGWRTLFF. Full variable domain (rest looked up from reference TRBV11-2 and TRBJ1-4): EAGVAQSPRYKIIEKRQSVAFWCNPISGHATLYWYQQILGQGPKLLIQFQNNGVVDDSQLPKDRFSAERLKGVDSTLKIQPAKLEDSAVYLCASSPGWRTLFFGSGTQLSVL.

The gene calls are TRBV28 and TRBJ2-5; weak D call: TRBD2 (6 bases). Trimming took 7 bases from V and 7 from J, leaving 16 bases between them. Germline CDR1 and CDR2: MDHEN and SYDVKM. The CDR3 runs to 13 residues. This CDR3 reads CASTQTGRGTQYF. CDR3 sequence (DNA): TGTGCCAGCACTCAAACGGGGCGGGGGACCCAGTACTTC. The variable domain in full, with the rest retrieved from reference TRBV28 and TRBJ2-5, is DVKVTQSSRYLVKRTGEKVFLECVQDMDHENMFWYRQDPGLGLRLIYFSYDVKMKEKGDIPEGYSVSREKKERFSLILESASTNQTSMYLCASTQTGRGTQYFGPGTRLLVL.

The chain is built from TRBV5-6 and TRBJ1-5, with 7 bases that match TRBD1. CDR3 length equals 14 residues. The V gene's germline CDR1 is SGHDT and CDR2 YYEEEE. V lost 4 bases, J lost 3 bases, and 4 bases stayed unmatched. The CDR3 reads CASSHRGSNQPQHF. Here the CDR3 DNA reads TGTGCCAGCAGCCACAGGGGTTCCAATCAGCCCCAGCATTTT.

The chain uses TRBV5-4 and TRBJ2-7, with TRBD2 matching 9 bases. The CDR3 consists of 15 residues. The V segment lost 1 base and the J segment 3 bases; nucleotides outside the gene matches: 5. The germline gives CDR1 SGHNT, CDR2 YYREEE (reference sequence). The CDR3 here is CASSLSGGIFYEQYF. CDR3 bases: TGTGCCAGCAGCTTGAGCGGGGGGATTTTCTACGAGCAGTACTTC. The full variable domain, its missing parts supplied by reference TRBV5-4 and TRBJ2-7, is ETGVTQSPTHLIKTRGQQVTLRCSSQSGHNTVSWYQQALGQGPQFIFQYYREEENGRGNFPPRFSGLQFPNYSSELNVNALELDDSALYLCASSLSGGIFYEQYFGPGTRLTVT.

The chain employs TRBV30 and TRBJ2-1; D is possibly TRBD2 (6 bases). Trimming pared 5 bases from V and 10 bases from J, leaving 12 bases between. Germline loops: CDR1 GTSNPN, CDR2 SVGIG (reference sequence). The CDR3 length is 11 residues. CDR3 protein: CAWERVREQFF. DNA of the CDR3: TGTGCCTGGGAGCGGGTTCGGGAGCAGTTCTTC.

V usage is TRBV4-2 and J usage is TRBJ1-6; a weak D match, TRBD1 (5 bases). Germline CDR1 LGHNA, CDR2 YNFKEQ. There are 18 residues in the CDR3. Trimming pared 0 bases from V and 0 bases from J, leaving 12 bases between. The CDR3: CASSQEGHLSSYNSPLHF. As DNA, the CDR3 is TGTGCCAGCAGCCAAGAGGGGCACCTGAGCTCCTATAATTCACCCCTCCACTTT.

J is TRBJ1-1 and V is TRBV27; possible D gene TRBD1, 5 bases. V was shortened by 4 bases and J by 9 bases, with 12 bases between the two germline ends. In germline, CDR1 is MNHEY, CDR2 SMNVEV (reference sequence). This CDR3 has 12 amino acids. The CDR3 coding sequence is TGTGCCAGCAGTTGGGGTTCAGGGCAAGCTTTCTTT. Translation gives CASSWGSGQAFF.

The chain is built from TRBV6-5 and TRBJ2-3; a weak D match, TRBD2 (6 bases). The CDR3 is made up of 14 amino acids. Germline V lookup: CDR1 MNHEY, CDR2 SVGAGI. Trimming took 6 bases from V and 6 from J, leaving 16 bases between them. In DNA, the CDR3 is TGTGCCAGCAGATCCGCGGGGCTAAGGGATACGCAGTATTTT. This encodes CASRSAGLRDTQYF.

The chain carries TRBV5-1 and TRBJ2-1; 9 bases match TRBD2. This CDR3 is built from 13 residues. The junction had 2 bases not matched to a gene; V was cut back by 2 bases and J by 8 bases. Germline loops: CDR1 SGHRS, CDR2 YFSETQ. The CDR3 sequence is CASSLAGGHEQFF. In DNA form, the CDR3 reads TGCGCCAGCAGCTTAGCGGGGGGCCATGAGCAGTTCTTC.

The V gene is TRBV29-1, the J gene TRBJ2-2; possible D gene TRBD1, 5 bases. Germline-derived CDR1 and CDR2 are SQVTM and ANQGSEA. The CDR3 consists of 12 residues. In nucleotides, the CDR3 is TGCACGACAGAAGACAACACCGGGGAGCTGTTTTTT. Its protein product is CTTEDNTGELFF.

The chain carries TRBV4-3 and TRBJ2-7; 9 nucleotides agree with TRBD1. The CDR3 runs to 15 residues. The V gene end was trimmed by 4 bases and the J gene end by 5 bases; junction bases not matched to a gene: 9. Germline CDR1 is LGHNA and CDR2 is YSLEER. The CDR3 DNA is TGCGCCAGCAGCCCAGGACAGGGGAGTCGGCACGAGCAGTACTTC. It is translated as CASSPGQGSRHEQYF.

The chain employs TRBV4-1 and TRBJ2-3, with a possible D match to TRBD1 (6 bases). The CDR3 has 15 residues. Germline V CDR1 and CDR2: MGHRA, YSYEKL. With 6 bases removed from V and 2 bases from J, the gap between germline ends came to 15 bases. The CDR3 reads CASRRWGQNTDTQYF. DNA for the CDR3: TGCGCCAGCAGGCGCTGGGGGCAAAACACAGATACGCAGTATTTT.

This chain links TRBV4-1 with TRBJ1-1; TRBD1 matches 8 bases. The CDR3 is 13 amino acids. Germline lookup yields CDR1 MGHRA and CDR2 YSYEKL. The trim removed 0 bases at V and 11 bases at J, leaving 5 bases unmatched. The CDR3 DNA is TGCGCCAGCAGCCAAGAGACAGGGGATTGGGCTTTCTTT. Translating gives CASSQETGDWAFF.